This T cell receptor beta chain appears in the sequencing data of a study of T cells in Graves' hyperthyroidism and ophthalmopathy. This clonotype was detected ten times or more. Its antigen is unidentified. The study, taken as a whole, reports: Model output signaled ophthalmopathy a median roughly 6.1 months ahead of onset. Separation of ophthalmopathy from stable hyperthyroidism was achieved by a 13 V-J model.

The CDR3 runs 14 residues. Trimming stripped 5 bases from V and 5 bases from J, with 13 bases between. Germline V lookup: CDR1 SGHAT, CDR2 FQNNGV. The study excluded patients with uncontrolled infection, other autoimmune disease, pregnancy or lactation. Diagnoses were established using clinical symptoms, serum thyroxine and TRAb, thyroid ultrasound and orbital computed tomography. TCR beta CDR3 regions were amplified from RNA transcripts. An initial round of RT-PCR targeting the TCR CDR3 relied on the HTBI primer set. From the multiplex PCR reads, TCRdb called clonotypes with MiXCR, one entry per CDR3 protein. The sample has fewer than 450,000 distinct CDR3 sequences, around 20% seen once.

This sequence joins TRBV11-2 and TRBJ1-5, with TRBD1 as a possible D gene (5 bases). Material: blood. The TCR originated in a man aged 18 to 30 with Graves' ophthalmopathy. CDR3 DNA: TGTGCCAGCAGCCTGGGGGATGGAGATCAGCCCCAGCATTTT. Amino acid sequence: CASSLGDGDQPQHF.